Sequencing of this T cell receptor (beta chain) was carried out in a study of blood T cells in healthy people across ages (dated by TCRdb to the mid-2010s). Concerning the study at large: In model experiments, template switching captured roughly one uniquely barcoded TCR beta cDNA molecule for every two T cells. To avoid experimental bias, donors of different ages were distributed randomly across sequencing lanes. Four age groups were formed from the donors: young (average approximately 17 years), middle-aged (just under 40), aged (about 62) and long-lived (more than 75). Using deep sequencing normalized with unique cDNA molecular identifiers, the study measured how TCR beta repertoire diversity changes with age. The study analyzed two additional independent replicas of 1 million unique cDNA reads from the same blood draw for two donors, one aged 18 to 30 and one aged 80 or older.

Libraries were prepared through 5' RACE. TCRdb shows the sequencer as Illumina HiSeq 2500. The second PCR ran for about 6 to 12 cycles and used a J-beta primer mix along with a sample-barcoded 5' primer. Each TCR beta cDNA molecule received a unique molecular identifier from a template-switch 5' adaptor carrying 12 random nucleotides. Each sample yielded at least 2.5 million CDR3-containing paired-end reads. All of the RNA was converted into first-strand cDNA using the Mint cDNA synthesis kit, with a TRBC-specific oligonucleotide serving as the primer. All cDNA was treated with uracil-DNA glycosylase and then went through a first 18-cycle PCR with the universal primers M1SS and BC2_uni_R. On the study's bioinformatics: Each sample was normalized by randomly selecting 1 million high-quality reads, each carrying a distinct molecular identifier. Reads with shared molecular identifiers were discarded instead of being binned into consensus sequences. MiTCR, set to a Q25 quality threshold and the strictest error-elimination algorithm, was used for CDR3 identification, clonotype clustering and error correction. A nonparametric unseen species model with Euler transformation was used to estimate a lower bound on total TCR beta diversity. The public sequencing data were trimmed at Q25 with fastp and processed into clonotypes with MiXCR by TCRdb, which kept only in-frame beta chains. Records with the same CDR3 protein are collapsed into one entry carrying the most frequent genes and DNA. In this record, the V and J calls reflect TCRdb's handling and not the investigators' own analysis. The sample includes approximately 800,000 distinct CDR3 sequences, with 62% observed a single time. The ten top clones hold approximately 30% of the sample.

What the research found in general, with its limitations: The long-lived group showed more naive CD4+ T cells, fewer expanded clones and increased TCR diversity than the aged group, suggesting age selection. Donor CMV infection status was unknown, potentially confounding age-related changes in expanded clonotypes. A strong correlation was found between observed TCR beta diversity and the percentage of naive T cells measured by flow cytometry. Total diversity estimates from one million sequenced T cells were considered lower bounds and underestimates. As age increased, observed TCR beta diversity per million T cells dropped in a roughly linear way, and a significant reduction was already evident by age about 40. Because profiling used bulk unsorted PBMCs, naive and antigen-experienced compartments could not be compared conclusively.

The CDR3 sequence holds 16 residues, the cysteine and phenylalanine included. The kept DNA is CDR3 alone, 48 bases in frame from the first base. The germline V gene provides CDR1 SGDLS and CDR2 YYNGEE. V is reduced by 5 bases and J by 2 bases, leaving a spacing of 17 bases between them. Only one count was recorded for this clonotype. What antigen it recognizes has not been identified. Per-base quality was not reported, and no clone a single base away is much larger than it. The approximately 41 donors, aged roughly 6 to 95 years, were systemically healthy Caucasian individuals from Russia. About 9.1 milliliters of peripheral blood were collected from each donor into EDTA-treated Vacutainer tubes. Ficoll-Paque density-gradient centrifugation was used to isolate PBMCs, with at least 6.5 million per sample. Total RNA, at least 5 micrograms per sample, was extracted from PBMCs with Trizol reagent. For every donor, flow cytometry on a PBMC aliquot measured the percentage of naive CD45RAhigh/CD27high T cells.

Sequenced: blood. The chain joins TRBV9 to TRBJ2-1, with the D gene not clear enough to name. The clonotype originates from a man aged 25-40 years in good health. The CDR3 protein sequence reads: CASSVSPGRTYNEQFF. DNA sequence: TGTGCCAGCAGTGTTAGCCCTGGCAGGACCTACAATGAGCAGTTCTTC.